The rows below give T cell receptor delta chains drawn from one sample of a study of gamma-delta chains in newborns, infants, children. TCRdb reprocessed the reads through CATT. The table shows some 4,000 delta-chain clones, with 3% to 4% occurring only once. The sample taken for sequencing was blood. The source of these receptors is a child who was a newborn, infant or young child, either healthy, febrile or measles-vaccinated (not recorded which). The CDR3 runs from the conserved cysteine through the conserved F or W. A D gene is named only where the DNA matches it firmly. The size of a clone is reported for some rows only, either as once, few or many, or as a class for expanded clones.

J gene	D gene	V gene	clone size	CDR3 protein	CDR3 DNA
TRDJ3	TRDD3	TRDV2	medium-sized	CACDTGGLGDPSSWDTRQMFF	TGTGCCTGTGACACCGGAGGACTGGGGGATCCTAGCTCCTGGGACACCCGACAGATGTTTTTC
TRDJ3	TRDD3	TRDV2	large	CACDSTGGSWDTRQMFF	TGTGCCTGTGACAGTACTGGGGGATCCTGGGACACCCGACAGATGTTTTTC
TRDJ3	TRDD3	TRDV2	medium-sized	CACDSYWGIRSSWDTRQMFF	TGTGCCTGTGACTCGTACTGGGGGATACGCAGCTCCTGGGACACCCGACAGATGTTTTTC
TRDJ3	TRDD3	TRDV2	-	CASLTGGPSWDTRQMFF	TGTGCCTCCCTAACTGGGGGCCCTTCCTGGGACACCCGACAGATGTTTTTC
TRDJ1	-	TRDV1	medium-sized	CALGELLPEDCTYTDKLIF	TGTGCTCTTGGGGAACTATTACCTGAGGACTGCACTTACACCGATAAACTCATCTTT
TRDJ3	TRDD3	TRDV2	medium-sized	CACDSVLGGLSWDTRQMFF	TGTGCCTGTGACTCCGTACTGGGGGGTCTCTCCTGGGACACCCGACAGATGTTTTTC
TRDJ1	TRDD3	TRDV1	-	CALQVPRWLGDTDKLIF	TGTGCTCTTCAGGTCCCACGGTGGCTGGGGGATACCGATAAACTCATCTTT
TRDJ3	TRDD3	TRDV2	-	CACDALLGDTRSWDTRQMFF	TGTGCCTGTGACGCTCTACTGGGGGATACGCGTTCCTGGGACACCCGACAGATGTTTTTC
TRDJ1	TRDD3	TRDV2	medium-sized	CACDALGDTQGTDKLIF	TGTGCCTGTGACGCCCTGGGGGATACGCAAGGCACCGATAAACTCATCTTT
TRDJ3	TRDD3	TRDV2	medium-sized	CACDTVLGDRSSSWDTRQMFF	TGTGCCTGTGACACTGTACTGGGGGATAGGTCAAGCTCCTGGGACACCCGACAGATGTTTTTC
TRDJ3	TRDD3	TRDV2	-	CACDTGFWGLSSWDTRRMFF	TGTGCCTGTGACACCGGATTCTGGGGGCTTAGCTCCTGGGACACCCGACGGATGTTTTTC
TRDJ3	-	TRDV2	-	CACDTGWGFSWDTRQMFF	TGTGCCTGTGACACCGGCTGGGGTTTCTCCTGGGACACCCGACAGATGTTTTTC
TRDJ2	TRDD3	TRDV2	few	CACDILGETAQLFF	TGTGCCTGTGACATACTGGGGGAGACAGCGCAGCTCTTCTTT
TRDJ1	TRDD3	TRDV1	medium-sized	CALGEPIWGTGAQTDKLIF	TGTGCTCTTGGGGAACCTATTTGGGGGACTGGTGCACAAACCGATAAACTCATCTTT
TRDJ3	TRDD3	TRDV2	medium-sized	CACDTWGYWDTRQMFF	TGTGCCTGTGACACCTGGGGATACTGGGACACCCGACAGATGTTTTTC
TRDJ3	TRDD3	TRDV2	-	CACDSVWSTGGYAWDTRQMFF	TGTGCCTGTGACTCGGTATGGAGTACTGGGGGATACGCCTGGGACACCCGACAGATGTTTTTC
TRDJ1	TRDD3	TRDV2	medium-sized	CACDTLVLGGKRTDKLIF	TGTGCCTGTGACACTCTCGTACTGGGGGGTAAACGGACCGATAAACTCATCTTT
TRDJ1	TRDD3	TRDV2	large	CACDTGGSDKLIF	TGTGCCTGTGACACTGGGGGATCCGATAAACTCATCTTT
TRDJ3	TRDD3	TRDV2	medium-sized	CACDTLGDTWDTRQMFF	TGTGCCTGTGACACACTGGGGGATACCTGGGACACCCGACAGATGTTTTTC
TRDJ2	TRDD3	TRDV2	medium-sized	CACDSLGDTEALTAQLFF	TGTGCCTGTGACTCACTGGGGGATACCGAAGCTTTGACAGCACAACTCTTCTTT
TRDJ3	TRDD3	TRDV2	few	CACDTVGIRDTRQMFF	TGTGCCTGTGACACCGTAGGGATACGGGACACCCGACAGATGTTTTTC
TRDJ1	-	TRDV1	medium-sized	CALGAFLARARATKDKLIF	TGTGCTCTTGGGGCTTTCCTGGCCCGAGCCCGAGCCACAAAGGATAAACTCATCTTT
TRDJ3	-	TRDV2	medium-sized	CACDTANGGPSSWDTRQMFF	TGTGCCTGTGACACCGCGAATGGGGGCCCTAGCTCCTGGGACACCCGACAGATGTTTTTC
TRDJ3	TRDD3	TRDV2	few	CACDTGGYAPWDTRQMFF	TGTGCCTGCGACACTGGGGGATACGCGCCCTGGGACACCCGACAGATGTTTTTC
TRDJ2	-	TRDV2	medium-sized	CACDSLLEVDPAQLFF	TGTGCCTGTGACTCCTTACTGGAGGTCGATCCAGCACAACTCTTCTTT
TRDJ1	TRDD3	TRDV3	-	CAIYWGIPLTDKLIF	TGTGCCATCTACTGGGGGATACCGCTTACCGATAAACTCATCTTT
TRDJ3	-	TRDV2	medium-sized	CACDTVGYWDTRQMFF	TGTGCCTGTGACACCGTGGGATACTGGGACACCCGACAGATGTTTTTC
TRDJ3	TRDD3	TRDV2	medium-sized	CACDTVLGDGSWDTRQMFF	TGTGCCTGTGACACCGTACTGGGGGATGGCTCCTGGGACACCCGACAGATGTTTTTC
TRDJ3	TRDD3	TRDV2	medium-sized	CACELGDTWDTRQMFF	TGTGCCTGTGAACTGGGGGATACCTGGGACACCCGACAGATGTTTTTC
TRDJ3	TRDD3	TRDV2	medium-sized	CACDTGGYKSSWDTRQMFF	TGTGCCTGTGACACCGGGGGATACAAAAGCTCCTGGGACACCCGACAGATGTTTTTC
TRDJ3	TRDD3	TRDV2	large	CACDTVGGAWDTRQMFF	TGTGCCTGTGACACCGTTGGGGGAGCCTGGGACACCCGACAGATGTTTTTC
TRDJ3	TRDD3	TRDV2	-	CACDTVWGIKSSWDTRQMFF	TGTGCCTGTGACACCGTCTGGGGGATAAAGAGCTCCTGGGACACCCGACAGATGTTTTTC
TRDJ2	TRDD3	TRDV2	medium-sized	CACDPWGITAQLFF	TGTGCCTGTGACCCCTGGGGGATCACAGCACAACTCTTCTTT